The 31 T cell receptor beta chains below all came from one sample that was sequenced in a study of cytomegalovirus exposure and HLA in healthy donors. The PCR was carried out with 60 Vbeta primers and 13 Jbeta primers. Assay: immunoSEQ multiplex PCR; the TCRdb copy retains only in-frame clones and omits some. The data show under 150,000 clones, approximately 86% seen once. The sequenced sample was PBMCs. The source is a boy aged 10-17 years in good health and CMV-seronegative.

The chain couples TRBV5-1 to TRBJ2-1; TRBD2 aligns across 10 bases. V dropped 2 bases and J dropped 5; count of bases not matched to a gene: 7. The CDR3 consists of 16 residues. Germline V gene lookup returns CDR1 SGHRS and CDR2 YFSETQ. The CDR3 reads CASSFPGGTSDNEQFF. The CDR3 nucleotides are TGCGCCAGCAGCTTCCCTGGGGGGACTAGCGACAATGAGCAGTTCTTC. The full variable domain, with the rest looked up from reference TRBV5-1 and TRBJ2-1, is KAGVTQTPRYLIKTRGQQVTLSCSPISGHRSVSWYQQTPGQGLQFLFEYFSETQRNKGNFPGRFSGRQFSNSRSEMNVSTLELGDSALYLCASSFPGGTSDNEQFFGPGTRLTVL.

CDR3 in amino acids: CASSSGREAYNQPQHF. CDR3 DNA: TGTGCCAGCAGTTCCGGACGGGAGGCTTACAATCAGCCCCAGCATTTT. The chain employs TRBV27 and TRBJ1-5; D unresolved. Germline loops: CDR1 MNHEY, CDR2 SMNVEV (reference sequence). The length of the CDR3 is 16 residues. The V end was cut by 4 bases, the J end by 3 bases, with 16 bases between.

This clone was seen a few times. The chain uses TRBV4-3 and TRBJ1-1; a possible D gene is TRBD1 (6 bases). V dropped 5 bases and J dropped 0 bases, with 10 bases sitting between them. Germline V lookup: CDR1 LGHNA, CDR2 YSLEER. CDR3 size: 14 residues. CDR3 protein: CASSVTGLNTEAFF. The CDR3 DNA reads TGCGCCAGCAGCGTTACAGGGCTGAACACTGAAGCTTTCTTT.

The chain couples TRBV27 to TRBJ1-2; D call uncertain. The CDR3 is made up of 14 amino acids. V was trimmed by 0 bases and J by 1 base, leaving 6 bases between them. Germline assignment: CDR1 MNHEY and CDR2 SMNVEV (reference sequence). CDR3 in amino acids: CASSLSPVNYGYTF. The DNA for the CDR3 is TGTGCCAGCAGTTTATCCCCCGTTAACTATGGCTACACCTTC.

This clone came up once. The chain employs TRBV6-1 and TRBJ1-1; D not certain. Deletions cut 2 bases from V and 6 bases from J, with 13 bases between. CDR3 size: 14 residues. Germline V gene data show CDR1 as MNHNS and CDR2 as SASEGT. CDR3 DNA: TGTGCCAGCAGTGAACCGTGGGTGGGCCCTGAAGCTTTCTTT. Translating it yields CASSEPWVGPEAFF.

This clone has a handful of counts. The chain employs TRBV5-4 and TRBJ1-4; TRBD1 aligns across 8 bases. V was pared by 4 bases and J by 7 bases, with 3 bases of the junction left unmatched. The CDR3 totals 13 residues. From germline, CDR1 is SGHNT and CDR2 YYREEE (reference sequence). This CDR3 is CASSPGTGEKLFF. CDR3 DNA sequence: TGTGCCAGCAGCCCCGGGACAGGTGAAAAACTGTTTTTT. Using reference TRBV5-4 and TRBJ1-4 for the parts outside the CDR3, the full variable domain is ETGVTQSPTHLIKTRGQQVTLRCSSQSGHNTVSWYQQALGQGPQFIFQYYREEENGRGNFPPRFSGLQFPNYSSELNVNALELDDSALYLCASSPGTGEKLFFGSGTQLSVL.

The rearrangement uses TRBV13 and TRBJ1-2, with 8 positions matching TRBD1. The V gene's germline CDR1 is PRHDT and CDR2 FYEKMQ (reference sequence). V shed 4 bases, J shed 5 bases, and the junction held 6 bases outside the gene matches. This CDR3 is 14 amino acids long. The CDR3 sequence: CASSSSRDRYGYTF. The CDR3 nucleotides read TGTGCCAGCAGCTCCTCCCGGGACAGGTATGGCTACACCTTC. Full variable domain (rest looked up from reference TRBV13 and TRBJ1-2): AAGVIQSPRHLIKEKRETATLKCYPIPRHDTVYWYQQGPGQDPQFLISFYEKMQSDKGSIPDRFSAQQFSDYHSELNMSSLELGDSALYFCASSSSRDRYGYTFGSGTRLTVV.

The gene calls are TRBV23-1 and TRBJ2-1, with 10 bases fitting TRBD1. TRBV23-1 carries the ORF label, with uncertain function. V lost 0 bases, J lost 5 bases, and 10 bases stayed unmatched. The CDR3 loop spans 18 amino acids. CDR3 protein: CASSQSSRWTGGHNEQFF. The DNA for the CDR3 is TGCGCCAGCAGTCAATCAAGTCGATGGACAGGGGGACACAATGAGCAGTTCTTC.

The gene calls are TRBV9 and TRBJ2-1; D may be TRBD2 (5 bases). Between the trimmed V and J ends, which lost 3 bases and 3 bases, there was a span of 13 bases. This CDR3 is built from 15 residues. Germline assignment: CDR1 SGDLS and CDR2 YYNGEE. The CDR3 protein is CASSEAGIFYNEQFF. CDR3 nucleotide sequence: TGTGCCAGCAGCGAAGCCGGGATATTCTACAATGAGCAGTTCTTC.

This chain joins TRBV30 and TRBJ2-7, with 7 bases identical to TRBD2. V dropped 3 bases and J dropped 3; count of bases not matched to a gene: 11. In germline, CDR1 is GTSNPN, CDR2 SVGIG (reference sequence). The CDR3 has 15 residues. The CDR3 coding sequence is TGTGCCTGGAGGGAAAGGGAGGGCCCCCTCTACGAGCAGTACTTC. The encoded protein is CAWREREGPLYEQYF.

The V and J genes are TRBV9 and TRBJ2-7, with a possible D match to TRBD2 (5 bases). The CDR3 contains 14 residues. Per germline, CDR1 SGDLS and CDR2 YYNGEE. V lost 2 bases, J lost 5 bases, and 14 bases lay in between. CDR3 sequence: CASSVAGVVNEQYF. CDR3 DNA sequence: TGTGCCAGCAGCGTCGCCGGGGTTGTTAACGAGCAGTACTTC.

V usage is TRBV4-2 and J usage is TRBJ2-3; D remains unclear. The germline CDR1 and CDR2 sequences are LGHNA and YNFKEQ. Deletions cut 1 base from V and 4 bases from J, with 15 bases between. This CDR3 is 16 amino acids long. CDR3 in amino acids: CASSQALFYLADTQYF. CDR3 nucleotide sequence: TGTGCCAGCAGCCAAGCTTTGTTCTACCTTGCAGATACGCAGTATTTT.

The V gene is TRBV2, the J gene TRBJ2-2; D gene unclear. Germline values: CDR1 SNHLY, CDR2 FYNNEI. The V end was cut by 6 bases, the J end by 4 bases, with 12 bases between. The CDR3 totals 14 residues. Here the CDR3 DNA reads TGTGCCAGCAGGACCCGAGCGAGCACCGGGGAGCTGTTTTTT. It codes for CASRTRASTGELFF. Combining the CDR3 with reference TRBV2 and TRBJ2-2 gives the whole variable domain EPEVTQTPSHQVTQMGQEVILRCVPISNHLYFYWYRQILGQKVEFLVSFYNNEISEKSEIFDDQFSVERPDGSNFTLKIRSTKLEDSAMYFCASRTRASTGELFFGEGSRLTVL.

The chain recombines TRBV4-3 with TRBJ1-1, with a tentative D call TRBD1 (5 bases). The CDR3 runs 16 residues. CDR1 is LGHNA, CDR2 YSLEER, per germline. Trimming pared 0 bases from V and 3 bases from J, leaving 14 bases between. CDR3 DNA sequence: TGCGCCAGCAGCCAAGACCCGGTCGGGGGGTACACTGAAGCTTTCTTT. As protein: CASSQDPVGGYTEAFF.

For this clone: One end of the junction varies from germline; a read error may be responsible. The chain combines TRBV10-3 with TRBJ2-7, with TRBD1 as a possible D gene (6 bases). The CDR3 sequence is 12 residues long. From germline, CDR1 is ENHRY and CDR2 SYGVKD. In DNA form, the CDR3 reads TGTGCCATCAGTGAAGGGAGACAGGAAACGGACTTC. Translating gives CAISEGRQETDF.

The gene calls are TRBV6-5 and TRBJ2-3; 13 positions agree with TRBD2. The germline V gene has CDR1 MNHEY and CDR2 SVGAGI. V dropped 10 bases and J dropped 8; count of bases not matched to a gene: 6. The CDR3 has 13 amino acids. The DNA of the CDR3 is TGTGCCACCCGGACTAGCGGGAGCGGTACGCAGTATTTT. This encodes CATRTSGSGTQYF.

The rearrangement uses TRBV7-2 and TRBJ1-5, with D unclear. The V gene lost 1 base and the J gene lost 2 bases, with 6 bases spanning the gap. The CDR3 is 14 amino acids. CDR1 and CDR2 (germline): SGHTA, FQGNSA. The CDR3 here is CASSLGSRNQPQHF. DNA of the CDR3: TGTGCCAGCAGCTTAGGGAGTCGCAATCAGCCCCAGCATTTT.

The rearrangement joins TRBV19 to TRBJ2-1, with TRBD2 matching over 7 bases. V shed 4 bases and J 1 base; nucleotides not matched to a gene: 4. Germline loops: CDR1 LNHDA, CDR2 SQIVND (reference sequence). The CDR3 is 15 residues long. DNA of the CDR3: TGTGCCAGTAGTAGAACTAGCGAATCCTACAATGAGCAGTTCTTC. Translating it yields CASSRTSESYNEQFF.

This clone was observed a few times. The CDR3 nucleotides are TGTGCCAGCAGCCACGACGGGGACAGAGCTAACTATGGCTACACCTTC. Its translation is CASSHDGDRANYGYTF. The chain joins TRBV4-2 to TRBJ1-2; 7 positions match TRBD1. Unmatched junction bases numbered 7, after V lost 3 bases and J lost 0 bases. The CDR3 contains 16 residues. From germline, CDR1 is LGHNA and CDR2 YNFKEQ.

This chain uses TRBV7-2 with TRBJ1-1; the D gene is possibly TRBD1 (6 bases). V was cut by 3 bases and J by 0 bases, with 11 bases left in between. CDR1 is SGHTA and CDR2 is FQGNSA in the germline V gene. CDR3 length: 15 residues. This CDR3 is CASSFPGHLNTEAFF. The CDR3, as DNA: TGTGCCAGCAGCTTCCCGGGACACTTGAACACTGAAGCTTTCTTT.

The rearrangement links TRBV1 to TRBJ1-1. TRBV1 is annotated as a pseudogene. This CDR3 is built from 12 residues. The CDR3 reads CTSSQGRFEAFF. The CDR3 nucleotides are TGCACCAGCAGCCAAGGGAGGTTTGAAGCTTTCTTT.

The chain joins TRBV19 to TRBJ1-2; perhaps TRBD1 as D (6 bases). This CDR3 is 15 amino acids long. The germline V and J ends were trimmed by 4 bases and 5 bases, with 17 bases remaining between them. Germline loops: CDR1 LNHDA, CDR2 SQIVND (reference sequence). The CDR3 sequence is CASSTRQGKTYGYTF. DNA for the CDR3: TGTGCCAGTAGTACTCGGCAGGGGAAGACTTATGGCTACACCTTC.

The V call is TRBV6-5, the J call TRBJ1-2; maybe TRBD1 (6 bases). V was cut by 7 bases and J by 4 bases, with 13 bases left in between. Germline V gene data show CDR1 as MNHEY and CDR2 as SVGAGI. The CDR3 has 13 amino acids. The CDR3 spells CASKNRVSYGYTF. CDR3 DNA sequence: TGTGCCAGCAAAAACAGGGTATCCTATGGCTACACCTTC.

The CDR3 coding sequence is TGTGCCAGCAGCTTAGATAACAGGGCCAATGGCTACACCTTC. It codes for CASSLDNRANGYTF. The chain is built from TRBV7-2 and TRBJ1-2; D perhaps matches TRBD1 (6 bases). Between the trimmed V and J ends, which lost 1 base and 6 bases, there was a span of 12 bases. The CDR3 is made up of 14 amino acids. Germline-derived CDR1 and CDR2 are SGHTA and FQGNSA.

The rearrangement links TRBV7-9 to TRBJ2-1, with a tentative D call TRBD1 (5 bases). Germline V gene lookup returns CDR1 SEHNR and CDR2 FQNEAQ (reference sequence). V lost 1 base, J lost 5 bases, and 18 bases lay in between. This CDR3 has 17 amino acids. The CDR3, as DNA: TGTGCCAGCAGCTTAGGTCCCCGACAGACCACCGACAATGAGCAGTTCTTC. Its translation: CASSLGPRQTTDNEQFF.

The J gene is TRBJ2-7, the V gene TRBV6-1; 11 bases are shared with TRBD1. V shed 5 bases, J shed 4 bases, and the junction held 7 bases outside the gene matches. Germline values: CDR1 MNHNS, CDR2 SASEGT. This CDR3 region has 15 residues. CDR3: CASSLPGTGGYEQYF. DNA for the CDR3: TGTGCCAGCAGTTTACCCGGGACAGGGGGTTACGAGCAGTACTTC.

V is TRBV6-5 and J is TRBJ2-5, with 10 bases that match TRBD2. This CDR3 has 15 amino acids. V was clipped by 6 bases and J by 5 bases; unmatched bases: 9. Germline V gives CDR1 MNHEY, CDR2 SVGAGI. CDR3 amino acids: CASSKAGGPGETQYF. In nucleotides, the CDR3 is TGTGCCAGCAGCAAAGCGGGAGGGCCGGGGGAGACCCAGTACTTC.

This clone is a singleton in its sample. Mismatch with germline at one junction end may stem from a read error. The rearrangement uses TRBV7-7 and TRBJ2-1; 13 bases fit TRBD2. The germline gives CDR1 SSHAT, CDR2 FNYEAQ (reference sequence). This CDR3 has 16 residues. The CDR3 coding sequence is TGTGCTAGCAGCTCCGGGACTAGCGGGACCGGCAATGAGCAGTTCTTC. Translation: CASSSGTSGTGNEQFF.

The CDR3 nucleotides read TGTGCCAGCAGCAGAGTGGCTAGCGGGAGGGTCCACGAGCAGTACTTC. It encodes CASSRVASGRVHEQYF. V gene TRBV11-2 combines with J gene TRBJ2-7, with 12 bases aligning to TRBD2. The V segment lost 5 bases and the J segment 5 bases; nucleotides outside the gene matches: 10. Germline CDR1 and CDR2: SGHAT and FQNNGV. This CDR3 comprises 16 residues.

This rearrangement joins TRBV6-1 to TRBJ1-5; 10 bases fit TRBD1. CDR3 size: 13 residues. The V and J ends lost 10 bases and 6 bases, in that order; junction bases with no gene match: 6. Germline V gene sequence: CDR1 MNHNS, CDR2 SASEGT. The CDR3 region is CATETGGFQPQHF. For the CDR3, the DNA is TGTGCCACTGAGACAGGGGGCTTTCAGCCCCAGCATTTT.

The table lists this clone with a few counts. The chain joins TRBV5-4 to TRBJ1-1, with a tentative D call TRBD1 (6 bases). CDR1 is SGHNT and CDR2 is YYREEE in the germline V gene (reference sequence). The CDR3 is 12 amino acids. V lost 5 bases and J 8 bases, leaving 13 bases between the germline ends. The CDR3 is CASSLGGEEAFF. The CDR3 nucleotides read TGTGCCAGCAGTTTAGGGGGAGAAGAAGCTTTCTTT.